Presented here are 21 T cell receptor beta chains from one specimen sequenced in a study of shared clonotypes between healthy human individuals (dated by TCRdb to between 2020 and 2021). Libraries were constructed by the immunoSEQ multiplex PCR assay. Imported from immuneACCESS, the table was reduced by TCRdb to in-frame sequences with V and J called. These copies leave out some clones; in studies compared against another copy, an unresolved V gene accounts for under half, and the cause of the remainder is not known. The table for this sample lists roughly 2.5 million clones; around nine tenths of them were counted only once. The top ten hold about 0.13% of the sample. Material for sequencing was naive CD4+ T cells sorted from blood. Sample cell subset or site, as interpreted from the label and publication: CD45RA+ positively selected. Every receptor here comes from a man aged 18 to 30 in good health.

The chain recombines TRBV6-6 with TRBJ2-5; 15 nucleotides line up with TRBD2. Germline CDR1 is MNHNY and CDR2 is SVGAGI (reference sequence). This CDR3 is built from 15 residues. V shed 6 bases and J 4 bases; nucleotides not matched to a gene: 3. DNA for the CDR3: TGTGCCAGCAGCGGACTAGCGGGAGGGGGAGAGACCCAGTACTTC. Translating it yields CASSGLAGGGETQYF.

This chain uses TRBV10-1 with TRBJ1-2, with no clear D. The CDR3 sequence is 14 residues long. V was pared by 4 bases and J by 0 bases, with 9 bases between. Germline CDR1 is WNHNN and CDR2 is SYGVQD (reference sequence). CDR3 loop: CASSADTTNYGYTF. For the CDR3, the DNA is TGCGCCAGCAGTGCCGACACAACTAACTATGGCTACACCTTC.

For this clone: Other DNA sequences in the same sample also yield this CDR3. The gene calls are TRBV6-1 and TRBJ1-2, with D unclear. Germline lookup yields CDR1 MNHNS and CDR2 SASEGT. The CDR3 runs to 13 residues. V was shortened by 3 bases and J by 2 bases, with 7 bases between the two germline ends. The CDR3 nucleotides read TGTGCCAGCAGTGAGACACCCAACTATGGCTACACCTTC. Protein: CASSETPNYGYTF.

CDR3: CATSRPRGFGETQYF. The CDR3 DNA reads as TGTGCCACCAGCAGACCGCGAGGGTTCGGGGAGACCCAGTACTTC. This chain links TRBV15 with TRBJ2-5; tentatively, D is TRBD2 (5 bases). The germline CDR1 and CDR2 sequences are LNHNV and YYDKDF (reference sequence). Trimming removed 2 bases from V and 5 bases from J, with 15 bases in between. This CDR3 region has 15 residues.

In its sample, this clone was seen a few times. The chain employs TRBV30 and TRBJ2-2, with 11 positions matching TRBD1. Trimming cost V 5 bases and J 6 bases; bases outside gene matches: 5. Germline CDR1 and CDR2: GTSNPN and SVGIG (reference sequence). The CDR3 contains 14 residues. The CDR3 sequence is CAWARDRGSGELFF. The CDR3 DNA reads TGTGCCTGGGCCCGGGACAGGGGGTCCGGGGAGCTGTTTTTT.

The chain links TRBV6-5 to TRBJ2-6; D gene ambiguous. The germline gives CDR1 MNHEY, CDR2 SVGAGI. Trimming removed 5 bases from V and 2 bases from J, with 10 bases in between. The CDR3 has 15 amino acids. The CDR3 nucleotides read TGTGCCAGCAGTCATCCTGGAACTGGGGCCAACGTCCTGACTTTC. The encoded protein is CASSHPGTGANVLTF.

V is TRBV5-4 and J is TRBJ1-6, with D unresolved. Germline V gives CDR1 SGHNT, CDR2 YYREEE (reference sequence). The CDR3 is 12 residues long. The germline V and J ends were trimmed by 4 bases and 8 bases, with 7 bases remaining between them. Here the CDR3 reads CASSDFDSPLHF. The CDR3 DNA reads TGTGCCAGCAGCGACTTTGATTCACCCCTCCACTTT.

This chain connects TRBV11-2 to TRBJ2-3, with TRBD2 identical over 11 bases. The germline CDR1 and CDR2 sequences are SGHAT and FQNNGV. The CDR3 is 18 amino acids. J was trimmed by 0 bases and V by 3 bases; bases with no gene match: 8. In DNA, the CDR3 is TGTGCCAGCAGCTTGGGTAGCGGGGGGGAAATTAGCACAGATACGCAGTATTTT. Protein product: CASSLGSGGEISTDTQYF.

The rearrangement links TRBV7-2 to TRBJ2-2, with 7 bases lining up with TRBD2. Looked up from germline, CDR1 is SGHTA and CDR2 is FQGNSA. This CDR3 region has 15 residues. V lost 5 bases and J lost 5; bases outside the gene matches: 8. The CDR3 sequence is CASSLGLPGTGELFF. The DNA for the CDR3 is TGTGCCAGCAGCCTGGGACTACCAGGTACCGGGGAGCTGTTTTTT.

The chain has TRBV29-1 and TRBJ2-2; D is tentatively TRBD1 or TRBD2 (5 bases each). Germline lookup yields CDR1 SQVTM and CDR2 ANQGSEA. The CDR3 has 13 residues. V was pared by 7 bases and J by 0 bases, with 9 bases between. The CDR3 DNA sequence: TGCAGCGCGATGGGGGCGAACACCGGGGAGCTGTTTTTT. Amino acids: CSAMGANTGELFF.

The genes are TRBV25-1 and TRBJ2-2, with 7 bases identical to TRBD2. Germline V gene sequence: CDR1 MGHDK, CDR2 SYGVNS. V was clipped by 4 bases and J by 8 bases; unmatched bases: 4. CDR3 length: 13 amino acids. The CDR3 coding sequence is TGTGCCAGCAGTGGAGCGGGGTGGGGGGAGCTGTTTTTT. This codes for CASSGAGWGELFF.

The chain has TRBV6-1 and TRBJ1-2; D is unclear. The V and J ends lost 3 bases and 4 bases respectively, with 12 bases between them. The CDR3 contains 14 residues. Germline CDR1 is MNHNS and CDR2 is SASEGT. CDR3 sequence (DNA): TGTGCCAGCAGTGACCGGGAGACGGGCTATGGCTACACCTTC. Protein sequence: CASSDRETGYGYTF.

J is TRBJ1-5 and V is TRBV6-5; D is unresolved. The CDR3 has 13 amino acids. From germline, CDR1 is MNHEY and CDR2 SVGAGI. The germline V and J ends were trimmed by 3 bases and 8 bases, with 11 bases remaining between them. This CDR3 is CASSYGGKEPQHF. The CDR3 DNA sequence: TGTGCCAGCAGTTATGGAGGGAAGGAGCCCCAGCATTTT.

The gene calls are TRBV11-2 and TRBJ2-3, with D hard to call. Trimming stripped 3 bases from V and 6 bases from J, with 16 bases between. The germline V gene encodes CDR1 SGHAT and CDR2 FQNNGV. The CDR3 is 15 amino acids. The DNA for the CDR3 is TGTGCCAGCAGCTTTAGGGCCCGCCCGCCTGATACGCAGTATTTT. Translating it yields CASSFRARPPDTQYF. The full variable domain, rest sourced from reference TRBV11-2 and TRBJ2-3, is EAGVAQSPRYKIIEKRQSVAFWCNPISGHATLYWYQQILGQGPKLLIQFQNNGVVDDSQLPKDRFSAERLKGVDSTLKIQPAKLEDSAVYLCASSFRARPPDTQYFGPGTRLTVL.

The V call is TRBV4-3, the J call TRBJ2-2, with D tentatively TRBD2 (6 bases). From germline, CDR1 is LGHNA and CDR2 YSLEER. The length of the CDR3 is 14 residues. The V end was cut by 4 bases, the J end by 1 base, with 7 bases between. The CDR3 coding sequence is TGCGCCAGCAGCCCGGGACTGAACACCGGGGAGCTGTTTTTT. Protein sequence: CASSPGLNTGELFF.

J is TRBJ2-3 and V is TRBV9; the D is unclear. V lost 2 bases and J 4 bases, leaving 11 bases between the germline ends. This CDR3 has 14 amino acids. Germline V gene lookup returns CDR1 SGDLS and CDR2 YYNGEE. Written as DNA, the CDR3 is TGTGCCAGCAGCGTGGCAGCTACGTCAGATACGCAGTATTTT. The encoded protein is CASSVAATSDTQYF.

The CDR3 sequence is CASSSSGWGETQYF. CDR3 DNA sequence: TGTGCCAGCAGCTCTTCGGGTTGGGGGGAGACCCAGTACTTC. The J gene is TRBJ2-5, the V gene TRBV11-2, with D perhaps matching TRBD1 or TRBD2 (5 bases each). The CDR3 contains 14 residues. Germline CDR1 is SGHAT and CDR2 is FQNNGV. The germline V and J ends were trimmed by 4 bases and 5 bases, with 14 bases remaining between them.

This clone was detected once. The J gene is TRBJ1-5, the V gene TRBV2; a weak D match, TRBD1 (6 bases). Germline values: CDR1 SNHLY, CDR2 FYNNEI. CDR3 length: 13 amino acids. The V and J ends lost 10 bases and 2 bases respectively, with 12 bases between them. CDR3 region: CATGRTGNQPQHF. CDR3 in DNA: TGTGCCACCGGACGGACAGGCAATCAGCCCCAGCATTTT. The whole variable domain, remainder taken from reference TRBV2 and TRBJ1-5, is EPEVTQTPSHQVTQMGQEVILRCVPISNHLYFYWYRQILGQKVEFLVSFYNNEISEKSEIFDDQFSVERPDGSNFTLKIRSTKLEDSAMYFCATGRTGNQPQHFGDGTRLSIL.

This chain joins TRBV7-2 and TRBJ2-7; D not certain. V lost 3 bases and J 2 bases, leaving 14 bases between the germline ends. The CDR3 has 15 residues. CDR1 and CDR2 (germline): SGHTA, FQGNSA. CDR3 in amino acids: CASSFSRDRTYEQYF. CDR3 in DNA: TGTGCCAGCAGCTTTAGTAGGGATCGAACCTACGAGCAGTACTTC.

The chain recombines TRBV5-6 with TRBJ1-2; 7 bases line up with TRBD1. V lost 4 bases to trimming and J lost 2 bases; unmatched junction nucleotides: 5. CDR3 length: 14 amino acids. Germline V gene data show CDR1 as SGHDT and CDR2 as YYEEEE. The CDR3 region has the DNA TGTGCCAGCAGCGTAATACAGGGGAACTATGGCTACACCTTC. As protein: CASSVIQGNYGYTF.

Note on this clone: At the DNA level, this CDR3 is encoded by other sequences in the same sample as well. The CDR3 is CASSLGGGSYNEQFF. As DNA, the CDR3 is TGCGCCAGCAGCTTGGGAGGGGGTTCCTACAATGAGCAGTTCTTC. The chain carries TRBV5-1 and TRBJ2-1; D perhaps matches TRBD1 (6 bases). Germline CDR1 reads SGHRS; CDR2 reads YFSETQ. This CDR3 is 15 amino acids long. Trimming removed 0 bases at V and 1 base at J, with 8 bases between. The full variable domain, its missing parts supplied by reference TRBV5-1 and TRBJ2-1, is KAGVTQTPRYLIKTRGQQVTLSCSPISGHRSVSWYQQTPGQGLQFLFEYFSETQRNKGNFPGRFSGRQFSNSRSEMNVSTLELGDSALYLCASSLGGGSYNEQFFGPGTRLTVL.